Below, one TCR beta chain is given with its context. This CDR3 is also generated by other DNA sequences in the sample. The PCR had 60 Vbeta and 13 Jbeta primers. This table comes from immunoSEQ multiplex PCR, and its TCRdb copy is limited to in-frame clones, with some not included. This table has around 120,000 clones, about four fifths appearing once. The sample is drawn from a study of cytomegalovirus exposure and HLA in healthy donors. The specimen sequenced was PBMCs. This TCR was sampled from a human donor in good health.

The CDR3 protein is CASSYSTGNQPQHF. The DNA for the CDR3 is TGTGCCAGCAGTTACTCGACCGGGAATCAGCCCCAGCATTTT. V gene TRBV6-6 combines with J gene TRBJ1-5; D gene ambiguous. The CDR3 totals 14 residues. Germline V gene data show CDR1 as MNHNY and CDR2 as SVGAGI (reference sequence). V lost 0 bases, J lost 4 bases, and 7 bases lay in between.